The following is a T cell receptor beta chain sequence with its context. Its antigen is not known. The V gene lost 1 base and the J gene lost 6 bases, with 18 bases spanning the gap. The CDR3 totals 16 residues. CDR1 and CDR2 (germline): SGHKS, YYEKEE (reference sequence). The data stem from a study of CD8 T cells in ankylosing spondylitis. Points from the study as a whole: Blood from ankylosing spondylitis patients appeared to carry a characteristic roughly eight-variant TCR beta motif.

TCRdb used MiXCR to reprocess the 5' RACE reads, holding one entry per CDR3 protein. The sample consists of 300,000 to 400,000 distinct CDR3 sequences, about a fifth of them appearing once. Material for sequencing was blood, either unsorted or a sorted T cell fraction (not recorded which). This receptor was taken from a male donor with ankylosing spondylitis. The gene calls are TRBV5-5 and TRBJ2-3, with D possibly matching TRBD1 (6 bases). CDR3: CASSLTLAGVADTQYF. The CDR3 bases are TGTGCCAGCAGCTTGACGCTGGCAGGGGTGGCGGATACGCAGTATTTT. Using reference TRBV5-5 and TRBJ2-3 for the parts outside the CDR3, the full variable domain is DAGVTQSPTHLIKTRGQQVTLRCSPISGHKSVSWYQQVLGQGPQFIFQYYEKEERGRGNFPDRFSARQFPNYSSELNVNALLLGDSALYLCASSLTLAGVADTQYFGPGTRLTVL.